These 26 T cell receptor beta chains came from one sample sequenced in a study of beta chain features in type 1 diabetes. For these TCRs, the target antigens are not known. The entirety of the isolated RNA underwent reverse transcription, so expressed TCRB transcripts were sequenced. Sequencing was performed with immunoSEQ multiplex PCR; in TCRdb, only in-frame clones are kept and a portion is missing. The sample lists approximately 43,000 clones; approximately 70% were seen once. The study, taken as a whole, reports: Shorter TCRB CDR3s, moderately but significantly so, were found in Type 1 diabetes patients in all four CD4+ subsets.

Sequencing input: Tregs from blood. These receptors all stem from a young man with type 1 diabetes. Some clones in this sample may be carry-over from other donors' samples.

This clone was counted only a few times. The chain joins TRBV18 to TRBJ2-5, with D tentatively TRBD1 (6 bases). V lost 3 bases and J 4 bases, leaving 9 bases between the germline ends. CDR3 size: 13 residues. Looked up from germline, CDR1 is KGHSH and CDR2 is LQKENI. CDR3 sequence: CASSPAGAETQYF. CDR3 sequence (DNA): TGTGCCAGCTCACCGGCAGGGGCAGAGACCCAGTACTTC. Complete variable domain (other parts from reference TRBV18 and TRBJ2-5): NAGVMQNPRHLVRRRGQEARLRCSPMKGHSHVYWYRQLPEEGLKFMVYLQKENIIDESGMPKERFSAEFPKEGPSILRIQQVVRGDSAAYFCASSPAGAETQYFGPGTRLLVL.

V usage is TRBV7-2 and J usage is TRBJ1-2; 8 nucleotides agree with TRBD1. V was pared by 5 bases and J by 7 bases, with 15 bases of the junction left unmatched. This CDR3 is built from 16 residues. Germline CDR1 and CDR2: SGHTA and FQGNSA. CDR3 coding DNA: TGTGCCAGCAGCCTCTTACCTTACGGACAGGGTGGTGGCTACACCTTC. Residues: CASSLLPYGQGGGYTF.

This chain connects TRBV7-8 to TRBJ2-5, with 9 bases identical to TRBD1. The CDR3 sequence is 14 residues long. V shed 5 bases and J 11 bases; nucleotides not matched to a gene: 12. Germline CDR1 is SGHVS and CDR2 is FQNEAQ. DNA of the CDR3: TGTGCCAGCAGCCCCCGGGGACAGGGTGGAGAGCAGTACTTC. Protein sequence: CASSPRGQGGEQYF.

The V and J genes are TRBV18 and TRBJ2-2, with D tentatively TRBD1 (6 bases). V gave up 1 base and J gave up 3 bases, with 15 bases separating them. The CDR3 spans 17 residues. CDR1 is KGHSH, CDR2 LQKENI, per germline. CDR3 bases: TGTGCCAGCTCACCACAGACCAGGGCAGGGGACACCGGGGAGCTGTTTTTT. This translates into CASSPQTRAGDTGELFF.

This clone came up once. The CDR3, as DNA: TGCGCCAGCAGCTTGTCTAACTCCTACAATGAGCAGTTCTTC. Protein: CASSLSNSYNEQFF. The V call is TRBV5-1, the J call TRBJ2-1; no reliable D call. Between the trimmed V and J ends, which lost 1 base and 0 bases, there was a span of 5 bases. CDR3 size: 14 residues. CDR1 and CDR2 (germline): SGHRS, YFSETQ.

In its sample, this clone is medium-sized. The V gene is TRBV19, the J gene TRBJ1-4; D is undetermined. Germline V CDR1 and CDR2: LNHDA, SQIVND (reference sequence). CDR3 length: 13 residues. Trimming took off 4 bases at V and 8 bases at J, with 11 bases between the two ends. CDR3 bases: TGTGCCAGTAGTACGCTAGGAGAGGAAAAACTGTTTTTT. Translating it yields CASSTLGEEKLFF.

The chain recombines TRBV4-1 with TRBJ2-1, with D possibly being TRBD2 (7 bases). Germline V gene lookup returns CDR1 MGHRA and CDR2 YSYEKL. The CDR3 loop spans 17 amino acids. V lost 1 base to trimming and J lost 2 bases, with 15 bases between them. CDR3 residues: CASSQGGGGHPYNEQFF. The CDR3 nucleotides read TGCGCCAGCAGCCAAGGAGGGGGGGGGCACCCCTACAATGAGCAGTTCTTC.

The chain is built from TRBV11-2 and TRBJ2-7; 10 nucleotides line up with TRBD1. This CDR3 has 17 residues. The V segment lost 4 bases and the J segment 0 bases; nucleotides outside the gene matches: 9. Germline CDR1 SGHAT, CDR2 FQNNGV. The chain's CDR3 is CASSSEADRGSSYEQYF. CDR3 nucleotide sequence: TGTGCCAGCAGCTCGGAGGCGGACAGGGGGAGCTCCTACGAGCAGTACTTC.

In DNA, the CDR3 is TGCGCCAGCTCTTCGGGGGACCCAAGATATGATACGCAGTATTTT. Residues: CASSSGDPRYDTQYF. The chain carries TRBV4-1 and TRBJ2-3; weak D call: TRBD2 (6 bases). The germline V gene encodes CDR1 MGHRA and CDR2 YSYEKL. The CDR3 length is 15 residues. V was trimmed by 8 bases and J by 6 bases, leaving 21 bases between them.

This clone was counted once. CDR3 coding DNA: TGTGCCAGCAGTGAACGCGACAGGGAAGACTACGAGCAGTACTTC. Its translation is CASSERDREDYEQYF. The chain combines TRBV6-1 with TRBJ2-7; 7 bases are shared with TRBD1. The CDR3 consists of 15 residues. The ends lost 2 bases at V and 3 bases at J; junction bases unmatched: 7. Germline lookup yields CDR1 MNHNS and CDR2 SASEGT.

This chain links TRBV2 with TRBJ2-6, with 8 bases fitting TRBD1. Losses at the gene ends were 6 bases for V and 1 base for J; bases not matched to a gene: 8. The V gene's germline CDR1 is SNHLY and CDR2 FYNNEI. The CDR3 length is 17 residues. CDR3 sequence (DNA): TGTGCCAGCAGGTCCGGGACAGGAAGATCTGGGGCCAACGTCCTGACTTTC. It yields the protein CASRSGTGRSGANVLTF. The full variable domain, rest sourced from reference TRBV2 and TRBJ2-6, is EPEVTQTPSHQVTQMGQEVILRCVPISNHLYFYWYRQILGQKVEFLVSFYNNEISEKSEIFDDQFSVERPDGSNFTLKIRSTKLEDSAMYFCASRSGTGRSGANVLTFGAGSRLTVL.

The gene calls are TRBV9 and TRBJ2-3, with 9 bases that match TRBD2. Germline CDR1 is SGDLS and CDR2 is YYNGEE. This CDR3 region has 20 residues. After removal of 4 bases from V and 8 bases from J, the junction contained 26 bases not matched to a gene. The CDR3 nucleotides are TGTGCCAGCAGCCATCCTCGCGGGCGGGGGGGCGCCCCCGCCCAGGGTACGCAGTATTTT. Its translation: CASSHPRGRGGAPAQGTQYF.

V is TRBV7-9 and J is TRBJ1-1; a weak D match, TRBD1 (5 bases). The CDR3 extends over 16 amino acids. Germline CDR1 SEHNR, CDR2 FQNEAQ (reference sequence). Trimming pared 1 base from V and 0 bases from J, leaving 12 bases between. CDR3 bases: TGTGCCAGCAGCTTAGAAGGGGTCGGAATGAACACTGAAGCTTTCTTT. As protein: CASSLEGVGMNTEAFF. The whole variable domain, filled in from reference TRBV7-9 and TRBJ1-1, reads DTGVSQNPRHKITKRGQNVTFRCDPISEHNRLYWYRQTLGQGPEFLTYFQNEAQLEKSRLLSDRFSAERPKGSFSTLEIQRTEQGDSAMYLCASSLEGVGMNTEAFFGQGTRLTVV.

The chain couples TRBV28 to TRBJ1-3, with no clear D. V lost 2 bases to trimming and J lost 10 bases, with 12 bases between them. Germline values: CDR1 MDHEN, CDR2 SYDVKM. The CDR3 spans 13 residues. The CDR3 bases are TGTGCCAGCAGTTTAAAAGGCCCTAGGACCATATATTTT. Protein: CASSLKGPRTIYF.

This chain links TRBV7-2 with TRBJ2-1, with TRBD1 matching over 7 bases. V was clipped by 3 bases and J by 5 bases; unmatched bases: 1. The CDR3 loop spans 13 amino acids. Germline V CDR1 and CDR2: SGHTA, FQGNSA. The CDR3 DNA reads TGTGCCAGCAGCTTGGACAGGCACAATGAGCAGTTCTTC. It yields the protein CASSLDRHNEQFF.

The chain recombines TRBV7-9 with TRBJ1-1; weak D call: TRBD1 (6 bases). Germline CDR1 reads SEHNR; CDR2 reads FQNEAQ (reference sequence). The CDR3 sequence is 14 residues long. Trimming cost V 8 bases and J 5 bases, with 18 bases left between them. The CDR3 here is CASDLGGSGTEAFF. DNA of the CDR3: TGTGCCAGCGACTTAGGGGGATCGGGGACTGAAGCTTTCTTT.

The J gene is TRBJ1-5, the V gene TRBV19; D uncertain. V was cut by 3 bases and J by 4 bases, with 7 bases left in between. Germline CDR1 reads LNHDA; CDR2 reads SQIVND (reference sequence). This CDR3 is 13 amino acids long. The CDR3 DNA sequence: TGTGCCAGTAGTATCGCACAGAATCAGCCCCAGCATTTT. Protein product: CASSIAQNQPQHF.

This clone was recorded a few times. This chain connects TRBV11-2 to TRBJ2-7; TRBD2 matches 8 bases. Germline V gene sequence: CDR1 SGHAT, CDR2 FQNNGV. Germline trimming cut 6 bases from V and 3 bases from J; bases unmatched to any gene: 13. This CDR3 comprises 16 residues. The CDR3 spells CASRQTLAGRNYEQYF. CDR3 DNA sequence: TGTGCCAGCAGACAAACCTTAGCGGGGAGGAACTACGAGCAGTACTTC.

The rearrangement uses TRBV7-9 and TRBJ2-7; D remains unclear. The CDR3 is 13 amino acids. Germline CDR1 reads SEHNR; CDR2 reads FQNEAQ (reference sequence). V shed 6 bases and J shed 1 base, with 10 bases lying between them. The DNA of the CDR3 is TGTGCCAGCAGTCTACAGCAATCCTACGAGCAGTACTTC. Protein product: CASSLQQSYEQYF.

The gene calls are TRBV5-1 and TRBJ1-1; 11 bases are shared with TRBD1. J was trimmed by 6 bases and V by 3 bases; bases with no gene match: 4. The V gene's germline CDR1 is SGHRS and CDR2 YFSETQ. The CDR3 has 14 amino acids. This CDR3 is CASSWGDRGAEAFF. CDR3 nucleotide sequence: TGCGCCAGCAGCTGGGGGGACAGGGGGGCTGAAGCTTTCTTT.

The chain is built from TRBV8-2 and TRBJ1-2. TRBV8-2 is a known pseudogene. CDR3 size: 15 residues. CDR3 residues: CGKRVRIRKTYGYTF. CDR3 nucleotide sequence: TGTGGCAAGCGTGTAAGGATACGAAAGACCTATGGCTACACCTTC.

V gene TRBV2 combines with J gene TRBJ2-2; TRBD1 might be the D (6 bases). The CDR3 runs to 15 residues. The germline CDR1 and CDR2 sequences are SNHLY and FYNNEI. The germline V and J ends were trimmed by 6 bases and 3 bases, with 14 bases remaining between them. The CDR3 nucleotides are TGTGCCAGCAGCGGCAGGGGTAGATACACCGGGGAGCTGTTTTTT. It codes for CASSGRGRYTGELFF.

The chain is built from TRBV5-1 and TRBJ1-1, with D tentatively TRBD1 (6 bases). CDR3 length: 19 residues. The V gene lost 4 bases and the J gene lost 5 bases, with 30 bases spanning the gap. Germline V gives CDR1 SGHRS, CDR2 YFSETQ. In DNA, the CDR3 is TGCGCCAGCAGCCTCCAGCTCCAGGGACAAGCCTTTGGGGGTACTGAAGCTTTCTTT. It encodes CASSLQLQGQAFGGTEAFF. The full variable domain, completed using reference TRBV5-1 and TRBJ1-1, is KAGVTQTPRYLIKTRGQQVTLSCSPISGHRSVSWYQQTPGQGLQFLFEYFSETQRNKGNFPGRFSGRQFSNSRSEMNVSTLELGDSALYLCASSLQLQGQAFGGTEAFFGQGTRLTVV.

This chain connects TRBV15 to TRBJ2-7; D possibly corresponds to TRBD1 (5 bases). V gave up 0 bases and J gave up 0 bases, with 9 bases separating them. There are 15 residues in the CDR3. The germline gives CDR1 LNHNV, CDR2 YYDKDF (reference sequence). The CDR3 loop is CATSREKGSSYEQYF. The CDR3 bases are TGTGCCACCAGCAGAGAAAAGGGGTCCTCCTACGAGCAGTACTTC.

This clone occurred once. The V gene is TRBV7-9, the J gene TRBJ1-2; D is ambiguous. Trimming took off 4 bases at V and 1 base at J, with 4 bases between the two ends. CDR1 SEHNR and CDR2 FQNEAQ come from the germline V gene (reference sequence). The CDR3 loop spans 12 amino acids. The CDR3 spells CASSSINYGYTF. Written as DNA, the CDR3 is TGTGCCAGCAGCTCCATTAACTATGGCTACACCTTC.

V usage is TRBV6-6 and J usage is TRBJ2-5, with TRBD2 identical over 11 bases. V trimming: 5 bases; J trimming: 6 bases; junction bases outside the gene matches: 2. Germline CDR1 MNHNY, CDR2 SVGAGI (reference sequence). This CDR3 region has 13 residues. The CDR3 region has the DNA TGTGCCAGCAGTGCTAGCGGGGGGCAGACCCAGTACTTC. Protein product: CASSASGGQTQYF.